This T cell receptor (beta chain) was identified during a study of response to subunit inactivated influenza vaccine. TCRdb re-called the RT-PCR reads through MiXCR, storing one row per CDR3 protein. The profile shows over 800,000 distinct CDR3 sequences, less than 25% of them singletons. This clonotype turned up a few times. Its antigen remains unidentified. Broader study findings: Researchers suggested that each seasonal influenza vaccination recruits few new T cells.

The CDR3 covers 14 residues. V was clipped by 1 base and J by 2 bases, with 9 bases between them. The germline CDR1 and CDR2 sequences are MNHEY and SMNVEV (reference sequence). This sample comprised PBMCs from blood, obtained roughly 5 days after vaccination. This rearrangement joins TRBV27 to TRBJ2-7, with D perhaps TRBD1 (5 bases). The receptor's source is a man aged 50 or older who received an inactivated influenza vaccine. The CDR3 coding sequence is TGTGCCAGCAGTTTATTAGGGGCGACCTACGAGCAGTACTTC. It encodes CASSLLGATYEQYF.